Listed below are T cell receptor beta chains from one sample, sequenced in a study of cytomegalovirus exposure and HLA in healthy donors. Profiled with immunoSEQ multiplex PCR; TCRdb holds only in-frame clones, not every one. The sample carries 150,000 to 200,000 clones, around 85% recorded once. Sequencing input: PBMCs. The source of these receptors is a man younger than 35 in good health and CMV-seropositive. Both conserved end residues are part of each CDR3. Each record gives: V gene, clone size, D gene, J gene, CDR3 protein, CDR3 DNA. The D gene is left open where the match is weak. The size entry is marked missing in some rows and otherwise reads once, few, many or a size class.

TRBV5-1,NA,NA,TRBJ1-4,CASSLTQGNNEKLFF,TGCGCCAGCAGCTTGACCCAGGGGAATAATGAAAAACTGTTTTTT
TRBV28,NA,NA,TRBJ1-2,CASSLYVGADYGYTF,TGTGCCAGCAGTTTATACGTGGGGGCGGACTATGGCTACACCTTC
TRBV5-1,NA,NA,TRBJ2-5,CASSPGAGPPRETQYF,TGCGCCAGCAGCCCAGGCGCAGGGCCTCCTCGGGAGACCCAGTACTTC
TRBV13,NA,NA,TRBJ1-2,CASSTGDYGYTF,TGTGCCAGCAGCACCGGGGACTATGGCTACACCTTC
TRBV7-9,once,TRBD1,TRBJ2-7,CASSPGTGPYEQYF,TGTGCCAGCAGCCCTGGGACAGGACCCTACGAGCAGTACTTC
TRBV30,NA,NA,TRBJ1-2,CACKDMIYGYTF,TGTGCCTGCAAAGACATGATCTATGGCTACACCTTC
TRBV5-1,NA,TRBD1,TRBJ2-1,CASSSPQGLFF,TGCGCCAGCAGCTCCCCACAGGGGCTGTTCTTC
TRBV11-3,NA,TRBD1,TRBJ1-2,CASSITFRDSVLYGYTF,TGTGCCAGCAGCATAACCTTCCGGGACAGCGTACTCTATGGCTACACCTTC
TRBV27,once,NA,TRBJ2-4,CASRAGYENIQYF,TGTGCCAGTAGGGCAGGGTATGAAAACATTCAGTACTTC
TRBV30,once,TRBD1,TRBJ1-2,CAWSLTGSGGYTF,TGTGCCTGGAGTTTGACAGGGAGCGGCGGCTACACCTTC
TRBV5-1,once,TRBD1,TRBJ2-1,CASSLDRGNEQFF,TGCGCCAGCAGCTTGGACAGGGGGAATGAGCAGTTCTTC
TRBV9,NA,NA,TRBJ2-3,CASSVRGTDTQYF,TGTGCCAGCAGCGTACGGGGGACAGATACGCAGTATTTT
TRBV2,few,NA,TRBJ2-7,CASSEGSAGQYF,TGTGCCAGCAGTGAAGGGTCGGCGGGGCAGTACTTC
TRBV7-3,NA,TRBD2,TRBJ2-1,CASSISGGGTYNEQFF,TGTGCCAGCAGCATTAGCGGGGGGGGAACTTACAATGAGCAGTTCTTC
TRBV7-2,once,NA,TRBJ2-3,CASSFSTDTQYF,TGTGCCAGCAGCTTTAGTACAGATACGCAGTATTTT
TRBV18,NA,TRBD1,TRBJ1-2,CASSQRTGDLGYTF,TGTGCCAGCTCACAACGGACAGGGGATCTTGGCTACACCTTC
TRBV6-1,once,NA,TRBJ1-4,CASSDLVDSTNEKLFF,TGTGCCAGCAGTGACCTCGTCGACTCAACTAATGAAAAACTGTTTTTT
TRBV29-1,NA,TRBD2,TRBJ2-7,CSVVLAGGAYEQYF,TGCAGCGTTGTATTAGCGGGAGGGGCGTACGAGCAGTACTTC
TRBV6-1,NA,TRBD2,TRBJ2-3,CASSERLAGGITDTQYF,TGTGCCAGCAGTGAAAGACTAGCGGGGGGAATCACAGATACGCAGTATTTT
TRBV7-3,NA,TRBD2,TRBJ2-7,CASSSGLAGDEQYF,TGTGCCAGCAGCTCGGGACTAGCGGGAGACGAGCAGTACTTC
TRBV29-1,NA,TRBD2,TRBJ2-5,CSVGGGYQETQYF,TGCAGCGTTGGGGGAGGGTACCAAGAGACCCAGTACTTC
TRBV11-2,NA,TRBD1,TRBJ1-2,CASSLYRGHGYTF,TGTGCCAGCAGCCTCTACAGGGGGCACGGCTACACCTTC
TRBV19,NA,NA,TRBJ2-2,CASRSTGGELFF,TGTGCCAGTCGATCGACAGGCGGGGAGCTGTTTTTT
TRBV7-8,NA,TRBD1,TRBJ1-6,CASSFPGQTNSPLHF,TGTGCCAGCAGCTTTCCGGGACAGACCAATTCACCCCTCCACTTT
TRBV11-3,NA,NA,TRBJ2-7,CASRRTGTKFSYEQYF,TGTGCCAGCAGGAGGACCGGGACAAAATTTTCCTACGAGCAGTACTTC
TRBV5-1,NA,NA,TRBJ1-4,CASSPSSITTNEKLFF,TGCGCCAGCAGCCCAAGCTCCATTACAACTAATGAAAAACTGTTTTTT
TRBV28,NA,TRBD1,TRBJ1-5,CACTGTGGAGQPQHF,TGTGCCTGTACCGGGACAGGGGGCGCGGGTCAGCCCCAGCATTTT
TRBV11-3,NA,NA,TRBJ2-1,CASSLGGPLVSGQEQFF,TGTGCCAGCAGCTTAGGAGGGCCCCTCGTGTCGGGCCAGGAGCAGTTCTTC
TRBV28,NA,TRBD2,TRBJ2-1,CASSLGGRLGEQFF,TGTGCCAGCAGTTTGGGCGGGAGGCTCGGTGAGCAGTTCTTC
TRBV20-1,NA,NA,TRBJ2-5,CSARGVETQYF,TGCAGTGCTAGAGGAGTGGAGACCCAGTACTTC
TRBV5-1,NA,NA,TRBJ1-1,CASSPVLNTEAFF,TGCGCCAGCAGCCCGGTACTGAACACTGAAGCTTTCTTT
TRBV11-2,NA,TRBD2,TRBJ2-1,CASSLATGLAGDYNEQFF,TGTGCCAGCAGCTTAGCTACGGGACTAGCGGGAGACTACAATGAGCAGTTCTTC
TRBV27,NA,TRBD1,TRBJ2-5,CASSLIYGQGATIQETQYF,TGTGCCAGCAGTCTAATATACGGACAGGGCGCAACAATCCAAGAGACCCAGTACTTC
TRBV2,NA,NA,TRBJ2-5,CASDPGGETQYF,TGTGCCAGCGACCCAGGAGGGGAGACCCAGTACTTC
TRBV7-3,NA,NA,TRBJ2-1,CASSCHYGDPLAREQFF,TGTGCCAGCAGCTGCCACTATGGAGACCCTCTCGCCCGAGAGCAGTTCTTC
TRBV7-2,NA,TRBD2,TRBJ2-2,CASSLARWGGAAGELFF,TGTGCCAGCAGCTTAGCACGTTGGGGGGGAGCTGCCGGGGAGCTGTTTTTT
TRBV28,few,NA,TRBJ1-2,CATTRSYGYTF,TGTGCCACCACTCGGAGCTATGGCTACACCTTC
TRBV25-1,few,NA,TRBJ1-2,CASSDSFGYTF,TGTGCCAGCAGTGATTCCTTTGGCTACACCTTC
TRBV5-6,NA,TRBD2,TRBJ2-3,CASRDQLAANPYDTQYF,TGTGCCAGCAGGGATCAACTAGCGGCCAACCCGTATGATACGCAGTATTTT
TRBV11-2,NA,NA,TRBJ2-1,CASSSSKVEQFF,TGTGCCAGCAGCTCTAGTAAGGTTGAGCAGTTCTTC
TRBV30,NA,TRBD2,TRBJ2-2,CAWSVLLAGDGGELFF,TGTGCCTGGAGTGTACTACTAGCGGGGGACGGCGGGGAGCTGTTTTTT
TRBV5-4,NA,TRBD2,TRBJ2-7,CASSLALAEGEQYF,TGTGCCAGCAGCTTGGCACTAGCGGAAGGGGAGCAGTACTTC
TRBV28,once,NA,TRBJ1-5,CASSPSGEGSNQPQHF,TGTGCCAGCAGTCCCAGCGGGGAGGGAAGCAATCAGCCCCAGCATTTT
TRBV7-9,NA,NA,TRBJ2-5,CASSPVGIQETQYF,TGTGCCAGCAGCCCGGTCGGTATACAAGAGACCCAGTACTTC
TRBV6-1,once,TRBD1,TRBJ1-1,CASREAKGADTEAFF,TGTGCCAGCAGAGAGGCCAAGGGGGCAGACACTGAAGCTTTCTTT
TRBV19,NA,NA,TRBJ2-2,CASSPFPGELFF,TGTGCCAGTAGCCCTTTCCCCGGGGAGCTGTTTTTT
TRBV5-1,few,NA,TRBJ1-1,CASSSLEFTEAFF,TGCGCCAGCAGCTCCCTAGAGTTCACTGAAGCTTTCTTT
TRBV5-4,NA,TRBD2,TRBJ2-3,CASSHPGGGATDTQYF,TGTGCCAGCAGCCACCCGGGCGGGGGGGCGACAGATACGCAGTATTTT
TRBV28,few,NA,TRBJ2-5,CASSLEQPASGQYF,TGTGCCAGCAGTTTGGAACAGCCAGCAAGTGGCCAGTACTTC
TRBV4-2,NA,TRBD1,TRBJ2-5,CASSQTGVQETQYF,TGTGCCAGCAGCCAGACAGGGGTCCAAGAGACCCAGTACTTC
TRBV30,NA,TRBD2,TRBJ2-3,CAWSLNSGEITDTQYF,TGTGCCTGGAGCCTAAACAGCGGGGAGATCACAGATACGCAGTATTTT
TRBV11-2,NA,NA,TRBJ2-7,CASSSRDIRTAQYF,TGTGCCAGCAGCTCCCGGGACATTAGAACAGCGCAGTACTTC